Below, 18 T cell receptor beta chains from the same sample are listed, as sequenced in a study of memory CD4+ T cells and cytomegalovirus serostatus. The sort gate was single viable CD3+CD4+CD8-CD45RO+ cells for memory CD4+ T cells. TCRdb's copy holds only in-frame clones and misses some; the assay was immunoSEQ multiplex PCR. The data contain about 53,000 clones, about 81% of them seen just once; the ten biggest clones take up 1% to 1.2%. The sample was memory CD4+ T cells from blood. The receptors were gathered from an adult in good health and CMV-seronegative.

This clone was seen once. The chain uses TRBV30 and TRBJ1-3; D ambiguous. Germline-derived CDR1 and CDR2 are GTSNPN and SVGIG (reference sequence). The CDR3 runs 12 residues. The germline V and J ends were trimmed by 0 bases and 4 bases, with 4 bases remaining between them. CDR3 sequence reads: CAWSVSGNTIYF. The CDR3 region has the DNA TGTGCCTGGAGTGTGTCGGGAAACACCATATATTTT.

The chain employs TRBV6-5 and TRBJ1-1; D is unresolved. Germline values: CDR1 MNHEY, CDR2 SVGAGI. The CDR3 loop spans 15 amino acids. V was shortened by 5 bases and J by 2 bases, with 15 bases between the two germline ends. CDR3 amino acids: CASSPDRSGNTEAFF. Written as DNA, the CDR3 is TGTGCCAGCAGTCCCGATAGGTCGGGAAACACTGAAGCTTTCTTT.

This chain uses TRBV28 with TRBJ1-2; no firm D call. Per germline, CDR1 MDHEN and CDR2 SYDVKM. The CDR3 runs 14 residues. The V gene lost 6 bases and the J gene lost 4 bases, with 15 bases spanning the gap. CDR3: CASRDRGSSYGYTF. The CDR3 DNA reads TGTGCCAGCAGGGATCGAGGGTCCTCCTATGGCTACACCTTC.

V gene TRBV7-9 combines with J gene TRBJ2-5, with 9 bases matching TRBD2. Germline lookup yields CDR1 SEHNR and CDR2 FQNEAQ (reference sequence). The CDR3 consists of 18 residues. J lost 0 bases, V lost 4 bases, and 12 bases had no gene match. The CDR3 sequence is CASSSIQRTSEYQETQYF. The CDR3 coding sequence is TGTGCCAGCAGCTCAATTCAACGGACTAGCGAATACCAAGAGACCCAGTACTTC. Combining the CDR3 with reference TRBV7-9 and TRBJ2-5 gives the whole variable domain DTGVSQNPRHKITKRGQNVTFRCDPISEHNRLYWYRQTLGQGPEFLTYFQNEAQLEKSRLLSDRFSAERPKGSFSTLEIQRTEQGDSAMYLCASSSIQRTSEYQETQYFGPGTRLLVL.

J is TRBJ1-1 and V is TRBV29-1, with a weak D call TRBD1 (6 bases). The V gene lost 4 bases and the J gene lost 6 bases, with 15 bases spanning the gap. The CDR3 spans 13 residues. Germline V gene lookup returns CDR1 SQVTM and CDR2 ANQGSEA. This chain's CDR3 is CSVASRGRAEAFF. CDR3 in DNA: TGCAGCGTTGCGTCCAGGGGAAGGGCTGAAGCTTTCTTT.

The rearrangement uses TRBV5-4 and TRBJ2-5, with D maybe TRBD1 (5 bases). CDR1 and CDR2 (germline): SGHNT, YYREEE (reference sequence). V lost 0 bases, J lost 5 bases, and 8 bases lay in between. This CDR3 region has 13 residues. CDR3 residues: CASSLGAGETQYF. CDR3 coding DNA: TGTGCCAGCAGCTTGGGGGCAGGGGAGACCCAGTACTTC. Using reference TRBV5-4 and TRBJ2-5 for the parts outside the CDR3, the full variable domain is ETGVTQSPTHLIKTRGQQVTLRCSSQSGHNTVSWYQQALGQGPQFIFQYYREEENGRGNFPPRFSGLQFPNYSSELNVNALELDDSALYLCASSLGAGETQYFGPGTRLLVL.

This chain links TRBV5-4 with TRBJ1-3, with 8 bases fitting TRBD1. CDR3 length: 17 residues. V trimming: 4 bases; J trimming: 1 base; junction bases outside the gene matches: 10. Germline V gene data show CDR1 as SGHNT and CDR2 as YYREEE (reference sequence). For the CDR3, the DNA is TGTGCCAGCAGCGGAAGACAGGGGAGCAGGTCTGGAAACACCATATATTTT. This codes for CASSGRQGSRSGNTIYF.

The rearrangement uses TRBV6-6 and TRBJ1-5; 8 nucleotides line up with TRBD1. The CDR3 length is 13 residues. Trimming removed 6 bases from V and 6 bases from J; junction bases left unmatched: 4. Germline loops: CDR1 MNHNY, CDR2 SVGAGI (reference sequence). In DNA form, the CDR3 reads TGTGCCAGCAGCGAACAGGGGGGTCAGCCCCAGCATTTT. This codes for CASSEQGGQPQHF.

The chain carries TRBV5-6 and TRBJ1-6, with TRBD1 identical over 7 bases. Germline V gives CDR1 SGHDT, CDR2 YYEEEE. The CDR3 consists of 15 residues. The ends lost 0 bases at V and 9 bases at J; junction bases unmatched: 6. CDR3 in amino acids: CASSLGQGVGSPLHF. In nucleotides, the CDR3 is TGTGCCAGCAGCTTGGGCCAGGGGGTCGGTTCACCCCTCCACTTT. The whole variable domain, filled in from reference TRBV5-6 and TRBJ1-6, reads DAGVTQSPTHLIKTRGQQVTLRCSPKSGHDTVSWYQQALGQGPQFIFQYYEEEERQRGNFPDRFSGHQFPNYSSELNVNALLLGDSALYLCASSLGQGVGSPLHFGNGTRLTVT.

The chain is built from TRBV7-2 and TRBJ1-3; unclear D gene. Germline CDR1 and CDR2: SGHTA and FQGNSA. V lost 4 bases and J lost 2, with 12 bases in between. This CDR3 contains 15 residues. In DNA, the CDR3 is TGTGCCAGCAGCTCCGGGCCGAGGGCTGGAAACACCATATATTTT. Residues: CASSSGPRAGNTIYF.

The CDR3 is CASRGTGNIRTGELFF. Written as DNA, the CDR3 is TGTGCCAGCAGAGGGACAGGAAATATACGCACCGGGGAGCTGTTTTTT. The V and J genes are TRBV2 and TRBJ2-2; 8 bases map to TRBD1. CDR3 size: 16 residues. V shed 6 bases, J shed 4 bases, and the junction held 10 bases outside the gene matches. Germline V gives CDR1 SNHLY, CDR2 FYNNEI.

The V and J genes are TRBV6-6 and TRBJ1-2; D is unresolved. CDR1 MNHNY and CDR2 SVGAGI come from the germline V gene (reference sequence). There are 13 residues in the CDR3. V dropped 2 bases and J dropped 3 bases, with 7 bases sitting between them. CDR3: CASSYSGDYGYTF. CDR3 nucleotide sequence: TGTGCCAGCAGTTACAGTGGGGACTATGGCTACACCTTC.

The V gene is TRBV21-1, the J gene TRBJ2-5; the D segment call TRBD1 is taken from the table without a DNA check. TRBV21-1 is noted as a pseudogene. The CDR3 runs 15 residues. The CDR3 here is CASRYRGLIEETQYF. The CDR3 DNA follows: TGTGCCAGCAGATACAGGGGGCTGATCGAAGAGACCCAGTACTTC.

The chain combines TRBV29-1 with TRBJ2-1, with a weak D call TRBD2 (6 bases). The CDR3 loop spans 15 amino acids. Between the trimmed V and J ends, which lost 4 bases and 7 bases, there was a span of 20 bases. Germline CDR1 SQVTM, CDR2 ANQGSEA. The CDR3, as DNA: TGCAGCGTTGTGAAGTGGGGGGAAATAGGAAATGAGCAGTTCTTC. Translation: CSVVKWGEIGNEQFF.

This chain links TRBV7-9 with TRBJ2-1; 8 bases match TRBD2. The CDR3 consists of 15 residues. Germline values: CDR1 SEHNR, CDR2 FQNEAQ (reference sequence). With 2 bases clipped from V and 8 bases from J, the junction kept 8 bases outside the gene matches. The CDR3 bases are TGTGCCAGCAGCTTAACGGGGGGGGATATCGATGAGCAGTTCTTC. It translates to CASSLTGGDIDEQFF. Together with reference TRBV7-9 and TRBJ2-1, the CDR3 gives the full variable domain: DTGVSQNPRHKITKRGQNVTFRCDPISEHNRLYWYRQTLGQGPEFLTYFQNEAQLEKSRLLSDRFSAERPKGSFSTLEIQRTEQGDSAMYLCASSLTGGDIDEQFFGPGTRLTVL.

The DNA of the CDR3 is TGTGCCAGTAGTAAAAAAGACACCGGGGAGCTGTTTTTT. This codes for CASSKKDTGELFF. The chain has TRBV19 and TRBJ2-2; unclear D gene. The CDR3 contains 13 residues. Trimming cost V 4 bases and J 3 bases, with 6 bases left between them. Germline V gene data show CDR1 as LNHDA and CDR2 as SQIVND (reference sequence).

This chain uses TRBV28 with TRBJ1-1; a possible D gene is TRBD1 (5 bases). CDR1 MDHEN and CDR2 SYDVKM come from the germline V gene. The CDR3 runs to 16 residues. V was pared by 6 bases and J by 1 base, with 18 bases between. CDR3 region: CASRFPGGERNTEAFF. The DNA of the CDR3 is TGTGCCAGCAGGTTCCCTGGGGGGGAAAGGAACACTGAAGCTTTCTTT.

This clone was seen more than once but under ten times. The V call is TRBV19, the J call TRBJ1-1, with 12 bases that match TRBD1. V shed 1 base, J shed 6 bases, and the junction held 3 bases outside the gene matches. Per germline, CDR1 LNHDA and CDR2 SQIVND (reference sequence). CDR3 length equals 15 residues. CDR3: CASSIAGQGAPEAFF. The CDR3 coding sequence is TGTGCCAGTAGTATAGCGGGACAGGGGGCCCCTGAAGCTTTCTTT.